This is a list of T cell receptor beta chains from one sample in a study of graft-versus-host responses after intestinal transplantation. Here immunoSEQ multiplex PCR was the method, and the copy in TCRdb shows in-frame clones only, minus some. The repertoire holds approximately 10,000 clones, with around 80% as singletons. Sample: PBMCs, taken 494 days after intestinal transplant. The origin of the receptors is a human patient who received an intestinal transplant, so some T cells may come from the graft donor. Each CDR3 is given with its conserved first and last residue. The D gene is left open where the match is weak. Clone size, where shown, is once, few, many, or a class for clones that have expanded.

d_call	v_call	j_call	clone_size	cdr3_aa	cdr3_nt
NA	TRBV30	TRBJ1-5	NA	CAWSVTQVGTPSHPQHF	TGTGCCTGGAGTGTAACTCAGGTCGGCACCCCGTCGCATCCCCAGCATTTT
NA	TRBV9	TRBJ2-1	once	CASNFGASSYNEQFF	TGTGCCAGTAACTTCGGAGCAAGCTCCTACAATGAGCAGTTCTTC
NA	TRBV30	TRBJ1-5	NA	CAWSPGLNSNQPQHF	TGTGCCTGGAGTCCTGGACTGAATAGCAATCAGCCCCAGCATTTT
NA	TRBV18	TRBJ2-1	NA	CASSPNGIEAYNEQFF	TGTGCCAGCTCACCAAATGGAATAGAGGCCTACAATGAGCAGTTCTTC
NA	TRBV6-4	TRBJ2-2	few	CASSEGNTGELFF	TGTGCCAGCAGTGAGGGGAACACCGGGGAGCTGTTTTTT
TRBD2	TRBV11-2	TRBJ2-3	NA	CASSLGVGVSGRGTDTQYF	TGTGCCAGCAGCTTAGGCGTTGGGGTTAGCGGGAGAGGGACAGATACGCAGTATTTT
NA	TRBV5-1	TRBJ1-1	NA	CASSLGLLNTEAFF	TGCGCAAGCAGCTTGGGACTGCTGAACACTGAAGCTTTCTTT
TRBD1	TRBV12-5	TRBJ2-1	NA	CASGLGQGMNEQFF	TGTGCTAGTGGTTTGGGACAGGGGATGAATGAGCAGTTCTTC
NA	TRBV5-1	TRBJ2-1	NA	CASSLGGRNNEQFF	TGCGCCAGCAGCTTGGGAGGGCGCAACAATGAGCAGTTCTTC
NA	TRBV7-5	TRBJ2-7	NA	CARSLGAGMHEQYF	TGTGCCAGAAGCTTAGGTGCGGGGATGCACGAGCAGTACTTC
NA	TRBV29-1	TRBJ2-2	NA	CSVELGAGELFF	TGCAGCGTTGAATTGGGGGCCGGGGAGCTGTTTTTT
TRBD2	TRBV10-2	TRBJ2-1	once	CASSRSSGSYNEQFF	TGCGCCAGCAGCAGGTCTAGCGGATCCTACAATGAGCAGTTCTTC
NA	TRBV9	TRBJ2-1	NA	CASGLTGEYNEQFF	TGTGCCAGCGGCCTGACGGGAGAGTACAATGAGCAGTTCTTC
NA	TRBV27	TRBJ2-2	NA	CASSLSFILAFTGELFF	TGTGCCAGCAGTTTATCTTTCATCCTAGCGTTTACCGGGGAGCTGTTTTTT
NA	TRBV7-9	TRBJ2-3	NA	CASSSPDTQYF	TGTGCCAGCAGCTCCCCGGATACGCAGTATTTT
NA	TRBV21-1	TRBJ2-3	NA	CASSKPPQGTDTQYF	TGTGCCAGCAGCAAACCTCCCCAGGGGACAGATACGCAGTATTTT
TRBD1	TRBV10-3	TRBJ2-7	NA	CAISESATGGIEQYF	TGTGCCATCAGTGAGTCGGCGACAGGGGGGATCGAGCAGTACTTC
TRBD2	TRBV10-2	TRBJ2-7	NA	CASRSGTSGRMAEQYF	TGCGCCAGCAGGAGCGGGACTAGCGGGAGGATGGCGGAGCAGTACTTC
TRBD1	TRBV18	TRBJ1-6	NA	CASSPDRGSPLHF	TGTGCCAGCTCACCTGACAGGGGATCACCCCTCCACTTT
NA	TRBV30	TRBJ1-2	NA	CAWSALRDYGYTF	TGTGCCTGGAGTGCTTTGAGGGACTATGGCTACACCTTC
TRBD1	TRBV11-2	TRBJ2-7	NA	CASSQHAETGNYEQYF	TGTGCCAGCAGCCAGCATGCAGAGACAGGGAACTACGAGCAGTACTTC
TRBD1	TRBV28	TRBJ1-1	few	CASSFPDRATEAFF	TGTGCCAGCAGCTTTCCCGACAGGGCTACTGAAGCTTTCTTT
NA	TRBV19	TRBJ1-1	NA	CASNSGNTEAFF	TGTGCCAGTAATTCAGGGAACACTGAAGCTTTCTTT
NA	TRBV10-1	TRBJ2-1	NA	CASSDGGVYNEQFF	TGCGCCAGCAGTGACGGCGGGGTCTACAATGAGCAGTTCTTC
NA	TRBV5-4	TRBJ2-7	once	CASSLTPRNPYEQYF	TGTGCCAGCAGCCTGACTCCTAGGAACCCCTACGAGCAGTACTTC
NA	TRBV4-1	TRBJ2-7	NA	CASSQDRGYEQYF	TGCGCCAGCAGCCAAGATAGGGGGTACGAGCAGTACTTC
NA	TRBV5-1	TRBJ1-4	once	CASSLRGRTATNEKLFF	TGCGCCAGCAGCTTGCGGGGCAGGACTGCAACTAATGAAAAACTGTTTTTT
TRBD2	TRBV7-2	TRBJ2-3	NA	CASRDSGTRGGADTQYF	TGTGCCAGCAGGGATTCCGGGACTAGAGGGGGGGCAGATACGCAGTATTTT
NA	TRBV9	TRBJ2-2	NA	CASSAPGLSNTGELFF	TGTGCCAGCAGCGCTCCGGGACTCTCGAACACCGGGGAGCTGTTTTTT
TRBD2	TRBV30	TRBJ2-1	NA	CAWSVGWTSGFYNEQFF	TGTGCCTGGAGTGTAGGGTGGACTAGCGGGTTTTACAATGAGCAGTTCTTC
NA	TRBV7-9	TRBJ2-7	NA	CASSSPDGVREQYF	TGTGCCAGCAGCTCCCCTGACGGGGTGAGGGAGCAGTACTTC
NA	TRBV27	TRBJ2-1	NA	CASSLWDTNNEQFF	TGTGCCAGCAGTTTATGGGACACAAACAATGAGCAGTTCTTC
TRBD1	TRBV5-5	TRBJ1-1	few	CASSSGPRQGNTEAFF	TGTGCCAGCAGCTCCGGCCCCCGACAGGGCAACACTGAAGCTTTCTTT
NA	TRBV6-4	TRBJ2-2	NA	CASSTSNTGELFF	NA